The 9 T cell receptor beta chains below were found in one sample sequenced in a study of identical twins. TCRdb re-analysed the 5' RACE reads in MiXCR, keeping a single row per CDR3 protein. The sample holds about 570,000 distinct CDR3 sequences, roughly 9.9% seen once. This same sample was also taken into another study, of yellow fever vaccine responses in identical twins.

Input material: PBMCs. The receptors were gathered from a woman aged 18-35 years in good health.

This chain links TRBV28 with TRBJ1-1; TRBD1 aligns across 9 bases. V trimming: 9 bases; J trimming: 4 bases; junction bases outside the gene matches: 6. Looked up from germline, CDR1 is MDHEN and CDR2 is SYDVKM. There are 13 residues in the CDR3. In DNA form, the CDR3 reads TGTGCCAGTGACAGGGGGTCTGTCACTGAAGCTTTCTTT. Translated: CASDRGSVTEAFF.

As regards this clonotype: The junction differs from germline at one of its ends, possibly a read error. This chain joins TRBV27 and TRBJ2-7, with 7 bases that match TRBD1. Per the germline V gene, CDR1 is MNHEY and CDR2 is SMNVEV (reference sequence). This CDR3 comprises 13 residues. As DNA, the CDR3 is TGTGCCGGCAGGACAGGTGCCCCCTACGAGCAGTACTTC. Its translation is CAGRTGAPYEQYF.

The V call is TRBV4-1, the J call TRBJ2-7; possible D gene TRBD1, 5 bases. The CDR3 runs 15 residues. V was pared by 1 base and J by 1 base, with 11 bases between. Germline V gene data show CDR1 as MGHRA and CDR2 as YSYEKL. CDR3 residues: CASSQGGGRSYEQYF. The CDR3 DNA reads TGCGCCAGCAGCCAAGGGGGCGGACGATCCTACGAGCAGTACTTC.

J is TRBJ2-3 and V is TRBV11-3, with no clear D. Germline V gives CDR1 SGHNT, CDR2 YENEEA. This CDR3 is 8 amino acids long. V lost 10 bases and J lost 11, with 7 bases in between. The CDR3 region is CAIPGQYF. The CDR3 DNA reads as TGTGCCATCCCCGGGCAGTATTTT. The entire variable domain, with the rest obtained from reference TRBV11-3 and TRBJ2-3, is as follows: EAGVVQSPRYKIIEKKQPVAFWCNPISGHNTLYWYLQNLGQGPELLIRYENEEAVDDSQLPKDRFSAERLKGVDSTLKIQPAELGDSAVYLCAIPGQYFGPGTRLTVL.

The V and J genes are TRBV28 and TRBJ2-3; perhaps TRBD2 as D (6 bases). The CDR3 has 16 residues. Germline V CDR1 and CDR2: MDHEN, SYDVKM. Trimming removed 7 bases at V and 1 base at J, with 18 bases between. The CDR3 DNA follows: TGTGCCAGCATGGCGGGACTTGCCCTTGGCACAGATACGCAGTATTTT. Translation gives CASMAGLALGTDTQYF.

This clonotype has only a few counts. The J gene is TRBJ2-6, the V gene TRBV7-3; weak D call: TRBD2 (7 bases). CDR3 length: 17 residues. From germline, CDR1 is SGHTA and CDR2 FQGTGA. V lost 0 bases to trimming and J lost 3 bases, with 12 bases between them. The CDR3 loop is CASSLTGGEFGANVLTF. The CDR3 DNA is TGTGCCAGCAGCTTAACAGGGGGGGAATTTGGGGCCAACGTCCTGACTTTC.

This clonotype appeared many times. The rearrangement uses TRBV15 and TRBJ2-7; TRBD1 matches at 7 bases. The CDR3 length is 16 residues. The V gene's germline CDR1 is LNHNV and CDR2 YYDKDF (reference sequence). Trimming cost V 0 bases and J 3 bases; bases outside gene matches: 8. This CDR3 is CATSRDRWTGHYEQYF. In nucleotides, the CDR3 is TGTGCCACCAGCAGAGATCGGTGGACAGGTCACTACGAGCAGTACTTC.

The CDR3 region has the DNA TGTGCCAGCAGCCCTCCGGGACTCCTCAATGAGCAGTTCTTC. Its protein product is CASSPPGLLNEQFF. J is TRBJ2-1 and V is TRBV7-9, with a possible D match to TRBD2 (6 bases). V lost 5 bases to trimming and J lost 6 bases, with 14 bases between them. Germline V lookup: CDR1 SEHNR, CDR2 FQNEAQ (reference sequence). This CDR3 comprises 14 residues.

This chain uses TRBV3-1 with TRBJ2-7; the D gene is possibly TRBD2 (6 bases). V was clipped by 0 bases and J by 2 bases, with 8 bases between them. Germline CDR1 is LGHDT and CDR2 is YNNKEL (reference sequence). This CDR3 has 14 amino acids. CDR3: CASSQEEGPYEQYF. The CDR3 region has the DNA TGTGCCAGCAGCCAAGAGGAGGGCCCCTACGAGCAGTACTTC.